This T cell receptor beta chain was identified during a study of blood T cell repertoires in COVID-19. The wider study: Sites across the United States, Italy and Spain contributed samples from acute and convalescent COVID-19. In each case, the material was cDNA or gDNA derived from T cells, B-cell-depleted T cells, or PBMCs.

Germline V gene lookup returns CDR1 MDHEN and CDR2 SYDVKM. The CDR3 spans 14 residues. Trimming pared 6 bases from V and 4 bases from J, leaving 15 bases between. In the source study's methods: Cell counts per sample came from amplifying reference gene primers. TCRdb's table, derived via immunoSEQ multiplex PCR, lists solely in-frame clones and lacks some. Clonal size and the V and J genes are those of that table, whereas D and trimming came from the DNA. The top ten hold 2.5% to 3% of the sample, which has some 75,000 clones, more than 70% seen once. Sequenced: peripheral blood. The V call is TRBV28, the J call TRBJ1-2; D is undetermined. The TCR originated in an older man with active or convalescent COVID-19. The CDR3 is CASREGQKGYGYTF. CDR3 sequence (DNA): TGTGCCAGCAGGGAGGGCCAGAAGGGCTATGGCTACACCTTC.